A single sample is the source of the 29 T cell receptor beta chains below, sequenced in a study of T-cell memory formation after mild COVID-19 (dated by TCRdb to the early 2020s). Libraries were made using 5' RACE. TCRdb shows the sequencer as Illumina NovaSeq 6000. TCRdb applied fastp at Q25 and MiXCR to the public reads, then kept only in-frame beta chains. When rows share a CDR3 protein, they turn into one entry using the most common DNA and genes. The sample table records under 450,000 distinct CDR3 sequences; under 25% of these occur just once. Of the sample, roughly 14% falls within the top ten clones. What was sequenced was PBMCs or a T cell subset sorted from them (not recorded which). Source of these receptors: an adult woman who had mild COVID-19 (a few samples of this study predate the infection). The sample titles of this study are shuffled in the database, so cell type and time point are left out; the donor was told from shared clones.

This chain links TRBV10-3 with TRBJ2-1; TRBD2 agrees at 7 bases. Germline trimming cut 0 bases from V and 6 bases from J; bases unmatched to any gene: 11. Per the germline V gene, CDR1 is ENHRY and CDR2 is SYGVKD. CDR3 size: 17 residues. This CDR3 is CAISESIYGLVVNEQFF. CDR3 coding DNA: TGTGCCATCAGTGAGTCGATATATGGACTAGTCGTCAATGAGCAGTTCTTC.

This clonotype was recorded a few times. The CDR3 here is CASSQAAGEQFF. As DNA, the CDR3 is TGCGCCAGCAGCCAAGCGGCTGGTGAGCAGTTCTTC. This chain links TRBV4-1 with TRBJ2-1; no reliable D call. Germline V lookup: CDR1 MGHRA, CDR2 YSYEKL. CDR3 length: 12 amino acids. Trimming stripped 1 base from V and 9 bases from J, with 7 bases between.

This sequence joins TRBV7-8 and TRBJ2-3; 7 bases align to TRBD2. The length of the CDR3 is 14 residues. The J segment lost 2 bases and the V segment lost 5 bases, leaving 4 bases of the junction unmatched. Germline V gives CDR1 SGHVS, CDR2 FQNEAQ. Here the CDR3 reads CASSARGYTDTQYF. The CDR3 DNA sequence: TGTGCCAGCAGCGCGCGGGGGTACACAGATACGCAGTATTTT. The variable domain in full, with the rest retrieved from reference TRBV7-8 and TRBJ2-3, is GAGVSQSPRYKVAKRGQDVALRCDPISGHVSLFWYQQALGQGPEFLTYFQNEAQLDKSGLPSDRFFAERPEGSVSTLKIQRTQQEDSAVYLCASSARGYTDTQYFGPGTRLTVL.

This clonotype occurred a few times. V gene TRBV12-3 or TRBV12-4 combines with J gene TRBJ2-3; 7 bases agree with TRBD1. Trimming removed 8 bases from V and 1 base from J; junction bases left unmatched: 12. The CDR3 loop spans 16 amino acids. CDR3 nucleotides: TGTGCCAGCTCCAAGGGGACAGCTTATGGCACAGATACGCAGTATTTT. This gives the protein CASSKGTAYGTDTQYF.

This clonotype is medium-sized (0.01 to 0.1%) by share. The V gene is TRBV7-7, the J gene TRBJ2-1; D may be TRBD1 or TRBD2 (6 bases each). In germline, CDR1 is SSHAT, CDR2 FNYEAQ (reference sequence). The CDR3 consists of 16 residues. Between the trimmed V and J ends, which lost 4 bases and 6 bases, there was a span of 19 bases. The CDR3 DNA reads TGTGCCAGCAGCTCAGGGAGGACAGTCGAGGGCAATGAGCAGTTCTTC. Protein product: CASSSGRTVEGNEQFF. The full variable domain, rest sourced from reference TRBV7-7 and TRBJ2-1, is GAGVSQSPRYKVTKRGQDVTLRCDPISSHATLYWYQQALGQGPEFLTYFNYEAQPDKSGLPSDRFSAERPEGSISTLTIQRTEQRDSAMYRCASSSGRTVEGNEQFFGPGTRLTVL.

J is TRBJ1-2 and V is TRBV5-1; a possible D gene is TRBD1 (6 bases). Trimming stripped 4 bases from V and 1 base from J, with 20 bases between. The CDR3 is 17 amino acids. CDR1 and CDR2 (germline): SGHRS, YFSETQ. The CDR3 reads CASSPEPGQLNNYGYTF. DNA of the CDR3: TGCGCCAGCAGCCCGGAACCCGGACAGTTAAATAACTATGGCTACACCTTC.

The gene calls are TRBV7-2 and TRBJ1-1; a weak D match, TRBD1 (5 bases). CDR1 is SGHTA and CDR2 is FQGNSA in the germline V gene. The CDR3 spans 12 residues. Trimming took 4 bases from V and 9 from J, leaving 12 bases between them. This CDR3 reads CASSSFRVKAFF. As DNA, the CDR3 is TGTGCCAGCAGCTCGTTCAGGGTGAAAGCTTTCTTT. Filled out from reference TRBV7-2 and TRBJ1-1, the complete variable domain reads GAGVSQSPSNKVTEKGKDVELRCDPISGHTALYWYRQSLGQGLEFLIYFQGNSAPDKSGLPSDRFSAERTGGSVSTLTIQRTQQEDSAVYLCASSSFRVKAFFGQGTRLTVV.

This clonotype has more than one count but fewer than ten. This chain joins TRBV7-8 and TRBJ2-7; tentatively, D is TRBD2 (5 bases). The CDR3 covers 13 residues. The germline CDR1 and CDR2 sequences are SGHVS and FQNEAQ. The V and J ends lost 2 bases and 3 bases respectively, with 8 bases between them. CDR3 loop: CASSLSGLYEQYF. DNA for the CDR3: TGTGCCAGCAGCTTATCAGGACTCTACGAGCAGTACTTC.

This clonotype was found a few times. The chain has TRBV29-1 and TRBJ1-2, with 10 bases fitting TRBD1. V was clipped by 6 bases and J by 3 bases; unmatched bases: 4. Germline V gene lookup returns CDR1 SQVTM and CDR2 ANQGSEA. The CDR3 has 13 residues. The CDR3 reads CSVGQGGDYGYTF. CDR3 sequence (DNA): TGCAGCGTCGGACAGGGGGGAGACTATGGCTACACCTTC.

This clonotype was seen only a few times. This chain links TRBV5-5 with TRBJ2-1, with D unresolved. The CDR3 is made up of 12 amino acids. The V end lost 3 bases, the J end lost 7 bases, and 8 bases lay between the germline ends. From germline, CDR1 is SGHKS and CDR2 YYEKEE (reference sequence). The CDR3 DNA follows: TGTGCCAGCAGCTCGCGTTGGAATGAGCAGTTCTTC. Amino acid sequence: CASSSRWNEQFF.

The chain employs TRBV7-2 and TRBJ1-6; D perhaps matches TRBD1 (6 bases). This CDR3 is 15 amino acids long. V was clipped by 2 bases and J by 3 bases, with 8 bases between them. Germline values: CDR1 SGHTA, CDR2 FQGNSA. The CDR3 protein is CASSLSGVYNSPLHF. DNA of the CDR3: TGTGCCAGCAGCTTATCAGGGGTCTATAATTCACCCCTCCACTTT. Full variable domain (missing parts from reference TRBV7-2 and TRBJ1-6): GAGVSQSPSNKVTEKGKDVELRCDPISGHTALYWYRQSLGQGLEFLIYFQGNSAPDKSGLPSDRFSAERTGGSVSTLTIQRTQQEDSAVYLCASSLSGVYNSPLHFGNGTRLTVT.

The V gene is TRBV20-1, the J gene TRBJ1-6; D is possibly TRBD1 (5 bases). This CDR3 comprises 14 residues. V was trimmed by 3 bases and J by 7 bases, leaving 13 bases between them. The V gene's germline CDR1 is DFQATT and CDR2 SNEGSKA (reference sequence). DNA of the CDR3: TGCAGTGCTAGGGGGGAGATTGGGAATTCACCCCTCCACTTT. This gives the protein CSARGEIGNSPLHF.

The chain recombines TRBV24-1 with TRBJ1-2; D may be TRBD1 (6 bases). CDR3 length equals 13 residues. Between the trimmed V and J ends, which lost 4 bases and 8 bases, there was a span of 13 bases. Germline V lookup: CDR1 KGHDR, CDR2 SFDVKD. CDR3 region: CATSELQGRGYTF. The CDR3 nucleotides are TGTGCCACCAGTGAACTACAGGGACGGGGCTACACCTTC.

The chain carries TRBV12-3 or TRBV12-4 and TRBJ2-7; 7 bases align to TRBD1. V lost 3 bases, J lost 7 bases, and 9 bases stayed unmatched. This CDR3 is 14 amino acids long. The CDR3 coding sequence is TGTGCCAGCAGTTTCCAGGGGGTTGTGGGTGAGCAGTACTTC. This sequence encodes CASSFQGVVGEQYF.

This clonotype was found a few times. The V gene is TRBV27, the J gene TRBJ2-1; D ambiguous. V was cut by 2 bases and J by 5 bases, with 7 bases left in between. This CDR3 region has 13 residues. Germline CDR1 reads MNHEY; CDR2 reads SMNVEV (reference sequence). The CDR3 sequence is CASSLGVNNEQFF. CDR3 DNA sequence: TGTGCCAGCAGTTTAGGCGTGAACAATGAGCAGTTCTTC.

The genes are TRBV6-5 and TRBJ2-7; maybe TRBD1 (6 bases). Germline-derived CDR1 and CDR2 are MNHEY and SVGAGI. This CDR3 has 15 amino acids. Trimming took off 6 bases at V and 1 base at J, with 16 bases between the two ends. CDR3 loop: CASRLQQGSSYEQYF. CDR3 bases: TGTGCCAGCAGGCTCCAACAGGGAAGTTCCTACGAGCAGTACTTC.

The chain links TRBV6-6 to TRBJ2-2, with 10 bases identical to TRBD1. Trimming cost V 6 bases and J 6 bases; bases outside gene matches: 1. CDR1 and CDR2 (germline): MNHNY, SVGAGI (reference sequence). This CDR3 has 13 residues. The CDR3 coding sequence is TGTGCCAGCAGGGGGACAGGGGCCGGGGAGCTGTTTTTT. It codes for CASRGTGAGELFF.

V usage is TRBV13 and J usage is TRBJ1-4; no definite D call. With 2 bases removed from V and 8 bases from J, the gap between germline ends came to 15 bases. The CDR3 is made up of 15 amino acids. Germline V lookup: CDR1 PRHDT, CDR2 FYEKMQ (reference sequence). In nucleotides, the CDR3 is TGTGCCAGCAGCTTACTCCCGCTCCCGGAGGAAAAACTGTTTTTT. The encoded protein is CASSLLPLPEEKLFF.

This clonotype has just a few counts. The chain joins TRBV30 to TRBJ2-7; tentative D call: TRBD2 (5 bases). The germline V gene has CDR1 GTSNPN and CDR2 SVGIG (reference sequence). The CDR3 has 19 amino acids. The V gene lost 2 bases and the J gene lost 3 bases, with 29 bases spanning the gap. CDR3 coding DNA: TGTGCCTGGAGTAGTAGAGAGAGAGATAGGAGGAGAGGGTTCTACGAGCAGTACTTC. Its protein is CAWSSRERDRRRGFYEQYF.

The chain recombines TRBV7-2 with TRBJ2-3; a weak D match, TRBD2 (6 bases). V was clipped by 5 bases and J by 5 bases, with 14 bases between them. Germline CDR1 SGHTA, CDR2 FQGNSA. The CDR3 sequence is 14 residues long. The CDR3 here is CASSPRDFQDTQYF. The CDR3 bases are TGTGCCAGCAGCCCCCGGGACTTCCAAGATACGCAGTATTTT.

CDR3 nucleotide sequence: TGCAGCGTTGGAGGGACTAGCGGGAGAACCTACGAGCAGTACTTC. It encodes CSVGGTSGRTYEQYF. The chain recombines TRBV29-1 with TRBJ2-7, with 14 nucleotides matching TRBD2. CDR3 length: 15 residues. Trimming cost V 4 bases and J 2 bases; bases outside gene matches: 4. Germline CDR1 reads SQVTM; CDR2 reads ANQGSEA.

This clonotype was counted only a few times. The genes are TRBV12-3 or TRBV12-4 and TRBJ1-2, with no clear D. The CDR3 covers 14 residues. Trimming left V 7 bases short and J 4 bases short, with 16 bases between. As DNA, the CDR3 is TGTGCCAGCACCGCCGGCTCTTTCCCCTATGGCTACACCTTC. Amino acid sequence: CASTAGSFPYGYTF.

The chain carries TRBV19 and TRBJ2-4; D gene uncertain. This CDR3 is built from 13 residues. Germline assignment: CDR1 LNHDA and CDR2 SQIVND (reference sequence). The ends were cut back, 1 base at V and 7 bases at J, with 8 bases in the middle. The DNA of the CDR3 is TGTGCCAGTAGTATAGGTGTCCGGAACATTCAGTACTTC. Its protein product is CASSIGVRNIQYF. Looking up the rest from reference TRBV19 and TRBJ2-4 gives the full variable domain: DGGITQSPKYLFRKEGQNVTLSCEQNLNHDAMYWYRQDPGQGLRLIYYSQIVNDFQKGDIAEGYSVSREKKESFPLTVTSAQKNPTAFYLCASSIGVRNIQYFGAGTRLSVL.

CDR3: CASSLVSLGPNTEAFF. The CDR3 DNA follows: TGTGCCAGCAGTTTAGTATCGCTCGGACCGAACACTGAAGCTTTCTTT. The chain links TRBV12-3 or TRBV12-4 to TRBJ1-1, with no clear D. The V and J ends lost 1 base and 1 base respectively, with 13 bases between them. The CDR3 spans 16 residues.

The V and J genes are TRBV3-1 and TRBJ2-1; D is unresolved. The CDR3 runs 15 residues. Trimming pared 0 bases from V and 3 bases from J, leaving 9 bases between. Germline-derived CDR1 and CDR2 are LGHDT and YNNKEL (reference sequence). Here the CDR3 DNA reads TGTGCCAGCAGCCAAGATGCGTGGCTCTACAATGAGCAGTTCTTC. Translating gives CASSQDAWLYNEQFF.

This chain links TRBV6-2 or TRBV6-3 with TRBJ2-5; D possibly corresponds to TRBD2 (7 bases). The germline gives CDR1 MNHEY, CDR2 SVGEGT. Trimming shortened V by 2 bases and J by 5 bases, and 18 bases separated the two germline ends. The CDR3 is made up of 16 amino acids. CDR3 loop: CASSYSGDTGRETQYF. CDR3 DNA: TGTGCCAGCAGTTACAGCGGGGACACCGGTAGGGAGACCCAGTACTTC.

This clonotype was detected only a few times. The V and J genes are TRBV27 and TRBJ1-1, with D hard to call. The V gene lost 3 bases and the J gene lost 3 bases, with 8 bases spanning the gap. Germline V gene data show CDR1 as MNHEY and CDR2 as SMNVEV (reference sequence). The CDR3 sequence is 13 residues long. CDR3 in amino acids: CASSFRKDTEAFF. The CDR3 DNA reads TGTGCCAGCAGTTTCCGGAAGGACACTGAAGCTTTCTTT.

The V and J genes are TRBV10-3 and TRBJ1-1, with TRBD1 matching over 9 bases. The germline V gene encodes CDR1 ENHRY and CDR2 SYGVKD. CDR3 length: 14 residues. V gave up 6 bases and J gave up 5 bases; unmatched junction bases: 7. CDR3 residues: CAIRKQGAWTEAFF. In DNA form, the CDR3 reads TGTGCCATCAGAAAACAGGGGGCCTGGACTGAAGCTTTCTTT.

This clonotype was seen a few times. The chain joins TRBV27 to TRBJ2-7, with D hard to call. The V end was cut by 2 bases, the J end by 5 bases, with 10 bases between. The CDR3 consists of 13 residues. Germline V lookup: CDR1 MNHEY, CDR2 SMNVEV (reference sequence). The DNA of the CDR3 is TGTGCCAGCAGTTTAGGTGCCGGCCACGAGCAGTACTTC. It codes for CASSLGAGHEQYF.